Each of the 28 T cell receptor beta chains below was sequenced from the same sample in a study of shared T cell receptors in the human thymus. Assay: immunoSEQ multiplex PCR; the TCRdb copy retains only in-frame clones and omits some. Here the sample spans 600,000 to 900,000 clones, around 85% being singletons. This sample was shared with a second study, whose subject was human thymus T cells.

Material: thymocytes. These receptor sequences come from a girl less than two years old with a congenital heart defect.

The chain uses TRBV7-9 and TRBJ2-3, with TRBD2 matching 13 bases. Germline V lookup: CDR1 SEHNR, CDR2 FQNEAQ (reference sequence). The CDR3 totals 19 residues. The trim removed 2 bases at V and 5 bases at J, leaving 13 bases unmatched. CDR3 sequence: CASSLPPHTSGGAVDTQYF. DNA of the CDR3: TGTGCCAGCAGCTTACCGCCGCACACTAGCGGGGGGGCTGTAGATACGCAGTATTTT.

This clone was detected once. The CDR3 nucleotides are TGCGCCAGCAGCCGGGAGGGGTTTATTCCAGAGACCCAGTACTTC. Translating it yields CASSREGFIPETQYF. The gene calls are TRBV5-1 and TRBJ2-5; 8 positions agree with TRBD2. J gave up 4 bases and V 4 bases, and 9 bases lay outside the gene matches. From germline, CDR1 is SGHRS and CDR2 YFSETQ. There are 15 residues in the CDR3. Filled out from reference TRBV5-1 and TRBJ2-5, the complete variable domain reads KAGVTQTPRYLIKTRGQQVTLSCSPISGHRSVSWYQQTPGQGLQFLFEYFSETQRNKGNFPGRFSGRQFSNSRSEMNVSTLELGDSALYLCASSREGFIPETQYFGPGTRLLVL.

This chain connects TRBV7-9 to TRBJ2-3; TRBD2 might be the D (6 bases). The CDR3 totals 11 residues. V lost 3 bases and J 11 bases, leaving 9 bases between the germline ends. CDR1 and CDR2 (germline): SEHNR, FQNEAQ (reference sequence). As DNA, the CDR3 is TGTGCCAGCAGCTTGGAGGGAGGGCAGTATTTT. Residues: CASSLEGGQYF.

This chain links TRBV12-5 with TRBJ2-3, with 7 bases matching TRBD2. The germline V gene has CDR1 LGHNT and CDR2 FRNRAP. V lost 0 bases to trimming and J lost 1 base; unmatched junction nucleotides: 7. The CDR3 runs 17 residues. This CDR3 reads CASGLVLTSKGTDTQYF. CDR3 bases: TGTGCTAGTGGTTTGGTACTGACTAGCAAGGGCACAGATACGCAGTATTTT.

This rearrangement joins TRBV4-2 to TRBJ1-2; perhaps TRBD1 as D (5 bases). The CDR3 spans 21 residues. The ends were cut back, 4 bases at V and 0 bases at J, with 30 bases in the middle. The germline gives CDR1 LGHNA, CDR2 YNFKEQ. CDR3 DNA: TGTGCCAGCAGCCTCCTACTGCAGGGTGCGTCGAGCCAAATCTCTAACTATGGCTACACCTTC. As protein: CASSLLLQGASSQISNYGYTF.

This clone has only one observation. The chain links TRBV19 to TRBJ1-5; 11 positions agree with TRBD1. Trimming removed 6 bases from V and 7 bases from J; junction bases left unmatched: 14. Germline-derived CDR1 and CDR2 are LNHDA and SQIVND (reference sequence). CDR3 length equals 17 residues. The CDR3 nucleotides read TGTGCCAGTAGAGAAAAAGAACGGACAGGGGGCGGGCAGCCCCAGCATTTT. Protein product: CASREKERTGGGQPQHF.

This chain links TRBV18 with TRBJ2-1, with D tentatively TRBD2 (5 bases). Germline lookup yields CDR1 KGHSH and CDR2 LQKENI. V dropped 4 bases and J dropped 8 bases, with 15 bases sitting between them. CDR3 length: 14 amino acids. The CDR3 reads CASSRQGGDHEQFF. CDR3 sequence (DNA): TGTGCCAGCTCACGTCAAGGAGGTGATCATGAGCAGTTCTTC.

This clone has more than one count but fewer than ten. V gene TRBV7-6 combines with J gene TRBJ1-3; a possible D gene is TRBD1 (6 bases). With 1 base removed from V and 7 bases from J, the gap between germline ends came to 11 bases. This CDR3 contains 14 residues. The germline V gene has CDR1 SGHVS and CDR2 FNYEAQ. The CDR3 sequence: CASSLDLGGNTIYF. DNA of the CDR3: TGTGCCAGCAGCTTAGATCTAGGGGGTAACACCATATATTTT.

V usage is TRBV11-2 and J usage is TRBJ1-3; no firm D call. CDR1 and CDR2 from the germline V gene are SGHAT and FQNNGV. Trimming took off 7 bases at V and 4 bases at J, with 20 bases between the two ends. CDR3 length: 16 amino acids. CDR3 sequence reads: CASIPREEPTGNTIYF. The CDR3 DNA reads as TGTGCCAGCATCCCTCGTGAGGAACCGACGGGAAACACCATATATTTT.

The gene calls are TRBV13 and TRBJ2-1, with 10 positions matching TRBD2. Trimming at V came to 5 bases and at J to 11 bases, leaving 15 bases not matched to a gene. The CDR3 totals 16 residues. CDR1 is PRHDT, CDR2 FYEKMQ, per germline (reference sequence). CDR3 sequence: CASSLLTSGRREQQFF. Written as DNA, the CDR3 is TGTGCCAGCAGCCTTTTGACTAGCGGGCGGCGCGAGCAGCAGTTCTTC.

CDR3 nucleotide sequence: TGCGCCAGCAGTCATAAACGACTAGCGGGGGGATACGAGCAGTACTTC. This gives the protein CASSHKRLAGGYEQYF. V usage is TRBV4-1 and J usage is TRBJ2-7; 13 bases map to TRBD2. The CDR3 has 16 amino acids. With 6 bases clipped from V and 4 bases from J, the junction kept 9 bases outside the gene matches. Germline V gene lookup returns CDR1 MGHRA and CDR2 YSYEKL.

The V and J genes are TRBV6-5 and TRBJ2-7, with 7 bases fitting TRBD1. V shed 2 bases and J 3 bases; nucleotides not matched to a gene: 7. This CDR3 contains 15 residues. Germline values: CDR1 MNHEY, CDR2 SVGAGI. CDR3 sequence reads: CASSYPTGVRYEQYF. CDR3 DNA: TGTGCCAGCAGTTACCCAACAGGGGTCCGCTACGAGCAGTACTTC.

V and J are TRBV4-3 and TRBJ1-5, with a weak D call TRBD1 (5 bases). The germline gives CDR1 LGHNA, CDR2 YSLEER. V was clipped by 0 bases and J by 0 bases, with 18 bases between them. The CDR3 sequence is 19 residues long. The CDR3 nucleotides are TGCGCCAGCAGCCAAGATAGTGACAGAATAAGAAATAGCAATCAGCCCCAGCATTTT. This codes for CASSQDSDRIRNSNQPQHF.

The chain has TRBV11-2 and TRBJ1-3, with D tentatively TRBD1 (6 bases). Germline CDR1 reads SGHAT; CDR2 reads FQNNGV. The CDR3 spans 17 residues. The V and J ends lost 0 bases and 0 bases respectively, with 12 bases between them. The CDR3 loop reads CASSLDRGNYSGNTIYF. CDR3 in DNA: TGTGCCAGCAGCTTAGACAGGGGTAACTACTCTGGAAACACCATATATTTT.

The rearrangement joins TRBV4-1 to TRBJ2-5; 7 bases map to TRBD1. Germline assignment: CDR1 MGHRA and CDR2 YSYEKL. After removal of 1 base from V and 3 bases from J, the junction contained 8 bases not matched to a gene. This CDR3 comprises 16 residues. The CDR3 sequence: CASSQVRTGGEETQYF. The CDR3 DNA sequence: TGCGCCAGCAGCCAAGTTCGGACAGGCGGAGAAGAGACCCAGTACTTC.

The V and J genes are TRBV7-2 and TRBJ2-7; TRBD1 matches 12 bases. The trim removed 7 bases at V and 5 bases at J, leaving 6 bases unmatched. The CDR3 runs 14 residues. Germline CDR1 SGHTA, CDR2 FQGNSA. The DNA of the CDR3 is TGTGCCAGCACCTTCGGGACAGGGGGCGACGAGCAGTACTTC. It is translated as CASTFGTGGDEQYF.

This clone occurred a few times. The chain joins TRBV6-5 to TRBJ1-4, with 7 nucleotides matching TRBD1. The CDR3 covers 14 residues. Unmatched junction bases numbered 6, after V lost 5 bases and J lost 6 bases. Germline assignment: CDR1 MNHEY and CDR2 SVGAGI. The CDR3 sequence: CASSRDRGDEKLFF. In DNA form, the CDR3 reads TGTGCCAGCAGTAGGGACAGAGGTGATGAAAAACTGTTTTTT.

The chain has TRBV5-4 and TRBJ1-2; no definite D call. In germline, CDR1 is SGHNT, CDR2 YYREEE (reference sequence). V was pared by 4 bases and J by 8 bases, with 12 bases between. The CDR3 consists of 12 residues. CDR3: CASSHPFGGYTF. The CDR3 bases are TGTGCCAGCAGCCACCCATTCGGGGGCTACACCTTC.

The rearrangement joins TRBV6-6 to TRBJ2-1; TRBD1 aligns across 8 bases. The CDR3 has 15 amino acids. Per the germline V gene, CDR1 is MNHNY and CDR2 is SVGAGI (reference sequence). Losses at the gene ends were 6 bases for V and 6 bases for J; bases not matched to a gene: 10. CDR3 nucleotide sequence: TGTGCCAGCAGGGGAGACAGGGGTCGGAGCAATGAGCAGTTCTTC. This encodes CASRGDRGRSNEQFF.

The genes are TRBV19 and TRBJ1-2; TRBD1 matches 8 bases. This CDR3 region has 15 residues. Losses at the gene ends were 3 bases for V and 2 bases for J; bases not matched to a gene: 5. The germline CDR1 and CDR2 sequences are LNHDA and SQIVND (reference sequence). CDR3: CASSMARTGNYGYTF. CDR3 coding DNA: TGTGCCAGTAGTATGGCCCGGACAGGGAACTATGGCTACACCTTC.

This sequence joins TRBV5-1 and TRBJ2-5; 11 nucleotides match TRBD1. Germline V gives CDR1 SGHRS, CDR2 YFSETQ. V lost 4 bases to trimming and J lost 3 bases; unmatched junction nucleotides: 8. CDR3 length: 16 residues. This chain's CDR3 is CASSSGQGAGKETQYF. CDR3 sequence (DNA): TGCGCCAGCAGCAGCGGACAGGGGGCTGGAAAAGAGACCCAGTACTTC.

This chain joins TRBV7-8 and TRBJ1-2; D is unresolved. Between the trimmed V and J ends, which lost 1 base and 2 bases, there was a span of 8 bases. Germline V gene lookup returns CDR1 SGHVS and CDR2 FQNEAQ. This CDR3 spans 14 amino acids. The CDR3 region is CASSLVPRNYGYTF. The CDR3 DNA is TGTGCCAGCAGCTTAGTGCCCCGGAACTATGGCTACACCTTC.

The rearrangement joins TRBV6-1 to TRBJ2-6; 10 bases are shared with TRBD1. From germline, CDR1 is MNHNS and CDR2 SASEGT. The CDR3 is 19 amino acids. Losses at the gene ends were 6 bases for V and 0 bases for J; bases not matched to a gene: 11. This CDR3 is CASRETLGTGVSGANVLTF. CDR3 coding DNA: TGTGCCAGCAGGGAAACTTTAGGGACAGGGGTCTCTGGGGCCAACGTCCTGACTTTC.

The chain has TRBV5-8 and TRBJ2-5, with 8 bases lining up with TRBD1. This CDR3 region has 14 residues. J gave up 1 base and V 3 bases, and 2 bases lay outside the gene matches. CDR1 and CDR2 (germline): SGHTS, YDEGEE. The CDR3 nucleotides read TGTGCCAGCAGCTCAGGGACAGGCCAAGAGACCCAGTACTTC. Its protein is CASSSGTGQETQYF.

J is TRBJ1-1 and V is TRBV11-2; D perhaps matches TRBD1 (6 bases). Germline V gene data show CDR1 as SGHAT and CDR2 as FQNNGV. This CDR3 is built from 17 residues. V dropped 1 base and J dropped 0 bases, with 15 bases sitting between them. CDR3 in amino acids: CASSLVDRGSLNTEAFF. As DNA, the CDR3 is TGTGCCAGCAGCTTAGTGGATAGGGGGAGTCTGAACACTGAAGCTTTCTTT.

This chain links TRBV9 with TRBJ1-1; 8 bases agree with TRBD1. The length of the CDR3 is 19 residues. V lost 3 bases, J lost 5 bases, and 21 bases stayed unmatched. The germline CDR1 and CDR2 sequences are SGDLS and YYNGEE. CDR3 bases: TGTGCCAGCAGCGCCACCTACCCGGACAGGGATGGTAGTTATACTGAAGCTTTCTTT. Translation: CASSATYPDRDGSYTEAFF.

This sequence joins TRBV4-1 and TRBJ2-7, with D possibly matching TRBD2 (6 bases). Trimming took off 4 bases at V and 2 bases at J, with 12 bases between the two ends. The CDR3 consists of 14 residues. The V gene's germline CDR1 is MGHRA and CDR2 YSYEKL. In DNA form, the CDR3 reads TGCGCCAGCAGCCCCCGGGAGAATCCCTACGAGCAGTACTTC. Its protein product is CASSPRENPYEQYF.

DNA for the CDR3: TGTGCCGCGTTAGGGGCTCCCGATAGCAATCAGCCCCAGCATTTT. Residues: CAALGAPDSNQPQHF. The J gene is TRBJ1-5, the V gene TRBV6-1; tentatively, D is TRBD1 (5 bases). This CDR3 is 15 amino acids long. V was trimmed by 11 bases and J by 0 bases, leaving 17 bases between them. CDR1 and CDR2 (germline): MNHNS, SASEGT.